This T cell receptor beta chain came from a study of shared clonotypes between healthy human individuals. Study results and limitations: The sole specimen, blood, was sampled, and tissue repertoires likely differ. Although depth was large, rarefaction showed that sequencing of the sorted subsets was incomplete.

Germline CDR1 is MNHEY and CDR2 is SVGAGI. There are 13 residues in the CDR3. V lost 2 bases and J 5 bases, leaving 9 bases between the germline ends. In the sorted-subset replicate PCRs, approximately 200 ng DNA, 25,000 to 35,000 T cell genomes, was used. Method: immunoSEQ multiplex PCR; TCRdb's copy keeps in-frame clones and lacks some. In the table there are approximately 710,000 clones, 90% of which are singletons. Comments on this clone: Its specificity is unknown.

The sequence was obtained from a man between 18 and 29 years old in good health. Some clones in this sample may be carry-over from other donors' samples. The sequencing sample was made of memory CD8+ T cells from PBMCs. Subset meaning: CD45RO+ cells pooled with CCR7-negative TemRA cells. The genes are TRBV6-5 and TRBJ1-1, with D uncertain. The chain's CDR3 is CASSYRSGTEAFF. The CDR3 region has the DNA TGTGCCAGCAGTTACCGGTCGGGGACTGAAGCTTTCTTT.